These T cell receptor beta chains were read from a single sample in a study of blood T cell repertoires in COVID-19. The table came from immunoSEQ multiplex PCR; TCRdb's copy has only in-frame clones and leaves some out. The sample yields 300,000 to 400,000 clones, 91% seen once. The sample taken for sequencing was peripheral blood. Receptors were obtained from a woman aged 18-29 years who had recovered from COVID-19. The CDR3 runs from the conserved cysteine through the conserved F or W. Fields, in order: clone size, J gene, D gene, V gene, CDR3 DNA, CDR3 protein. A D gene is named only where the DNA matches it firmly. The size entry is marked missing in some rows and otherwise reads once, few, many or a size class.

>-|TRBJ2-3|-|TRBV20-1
TGCAGTGCTAGAAATCGGGATACGCAGTATTTT
CSARNRDTQYF
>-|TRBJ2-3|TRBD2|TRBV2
TGTGCCAGCATAAGATCCCGACTAGCGGGAGTCCTGGATACGCAGTATTTT
CASIRSRLAGVLDTQYF
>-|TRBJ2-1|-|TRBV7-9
TGTGCCAGCAGCTTACGGGAGAAGGACAATGAGCAGTTCTTC
CASSLREKDNEQFF
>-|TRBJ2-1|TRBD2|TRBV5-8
TGTGCCAGCAGCCGCGAGCGGGAGGACCGAAATGAGCAGTTCTTC
CASSREREDRNEQFF
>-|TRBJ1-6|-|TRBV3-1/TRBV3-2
TGTGCCAGCAGCCAAGAGAACAGGCTGAATAATTCACCCCTCCACTTT
CASSQENRLNNSPLHF
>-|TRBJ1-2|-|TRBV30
TGTGCCTGGACCAGGAATATTTTCTATGGCTACACCTTC
CAWTRNIFYGYTF
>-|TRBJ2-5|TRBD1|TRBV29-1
TGCAGCGGCATACGCCCTGGGACAGGCGGAGAGACCCAGTACTTC
CSGIRPGTGGETQYF
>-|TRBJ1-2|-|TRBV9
TGTGCCAGCAGCGTAGGGGTCGGCAGGGTGGACTATGGCTACACCTTC
CASSVGVGRVDYGYTF
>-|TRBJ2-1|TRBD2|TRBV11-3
TGTGCCAGCAGCCCTTCCGGGACAGGGGGACTAGCGGGAGGGTACAATGAGCAGTTCTTC
CASSPSGTGGLAGGYNEQFF
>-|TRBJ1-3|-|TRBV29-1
TGCAGCGTACAATCACGGAGCTCTGGAAACACCATATATTTT
CSVQSRSSGNTIYF
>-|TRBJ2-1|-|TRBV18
TGTGCCAGCTCAACAAGCCTTTCGGAGGTCGCCGATGAGCAGTTCTTC
CASSTSLSEVADEQFF
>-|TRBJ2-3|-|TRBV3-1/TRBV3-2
TGTGCCAGCAGCTCGGGGGTTGGAAGAGGGGATACGCAGTATTTT
CASSSGVGRGDTQYF
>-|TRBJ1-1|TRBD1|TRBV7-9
TGTGCCAGCAGCTTAGGGGACAGGACTGAAGCTTTCTTT
CASSLGDRTEAFF
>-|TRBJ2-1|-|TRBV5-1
TGCGCCAGCGCCGGACAGAACAATGAGCAGTTCTTC
CASAGQNNEQFF
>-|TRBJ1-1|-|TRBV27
TGTGCCAGCAGTTTGGGTAGGGGCACTGAAGCTTTCTTT
CASSLGRGTEAFF
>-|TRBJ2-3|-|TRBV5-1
TGCGCCAGCCAGGGGATTGGCACAGATACGCAGTATTTT
CASQGIGTDTQYF
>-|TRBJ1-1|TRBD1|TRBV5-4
TGTGCCAGCAGCGGGGGGACAGCCATCAACCCTGAAGCTTTCTTT
CASSGGTAINPEAFF
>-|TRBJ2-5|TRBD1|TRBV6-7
TGTGCCAGCAGTTACCTCATTCGGACAGGGGCCAGAAACCCAGTTGAAGAGACCCAGTACTTC
CASSYLIRTGARNPVEETQYF
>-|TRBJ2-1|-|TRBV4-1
TGCGCCAGCAGCCAACTAGCGTCAGTCAACAATGAGCAGTTCTTC
CASSQLASVNNEQFF
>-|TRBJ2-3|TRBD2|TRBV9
TGTGCCAGCAGCTTAGCGGGAGGTTCAGATACGCAGTATTTT
CASSLAGGSDTQYF
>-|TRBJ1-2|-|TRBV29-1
TGCAGCGTTGAAGATTCACCAATGGCTTACTATGGCTACACCTTC
CSVEDSPMAYYGYTF
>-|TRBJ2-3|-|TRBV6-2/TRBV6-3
TGTGCCAGCAGTACTTACGGGGACTCGCCCCGCACAGATACGCAGTATTTT
CASSTYGDSPRTDTQYF
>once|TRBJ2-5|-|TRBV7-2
TGTGCCAGCAGTGGACCCAGGGGGACCCAGTACTTC
CASSGPRGTQYF
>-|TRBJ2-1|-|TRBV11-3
TGTGCCAGCAGCTCGCACAGGGTAATGGGCAATGAGCAGTTCTTC
CASSSHRVMGNEQFF
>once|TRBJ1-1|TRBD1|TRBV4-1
TGCGCCAGCAGCCAAGTTGACAGGGTAGGCACTGAAGCTTTCTTT
CASSQVDRVGTEAFF
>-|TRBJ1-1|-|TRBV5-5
TGTGCCAGCAAAGGTACAGGGAGCACTGAAGCTTTCTTT
CASKGTGSTEAFF
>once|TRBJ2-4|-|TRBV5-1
TGCGCCAGCAGCTTGGCGCGCCTAGGTGGCTTAGCCAAAAACATTCAGTACTTC
CASSLARLGGLAKNIQYF
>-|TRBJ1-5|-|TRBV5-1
TGCGCCAGCAGCCCGGGGGGGGGCGGCAATCAGCCCCAGCATTTT
CASSPGGGGNQPQHF
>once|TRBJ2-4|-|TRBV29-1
TGCAGCGTTCAGGGGACGGTAGCCAAAAACATTCAGTACTTC
CSVQGTVAKNIQYF
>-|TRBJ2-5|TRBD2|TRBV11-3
TGTGCCAGCAGCCCACGACTAGCGGGAGTGAGAATACAAGAGACCCAGTACTTC
CASSPRLAGVRIQETQYF
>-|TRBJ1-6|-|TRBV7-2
TGTGCCAGCAGCCCAGTACAGGGTTCACCCCTCCACTTT
CASSPVQGSPLHF
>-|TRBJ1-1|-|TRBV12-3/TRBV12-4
TGTGCCAGCAGTTTAAGAGGCGGCACTGAAGCTTTCTTT
CASSLRGGTEAFF
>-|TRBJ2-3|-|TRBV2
TGTGCCAGCAGTATGCGTTTTAGAACAGATACGCAGTATTTT
CASSMRFRTDTQYF
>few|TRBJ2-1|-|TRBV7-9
TGTGCCAGCAGCCCAATAGAGGACTGGTACAATGAGCAGTTCTTC
CASSPIEDWYNEQFF
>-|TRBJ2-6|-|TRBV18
TGTGCCAGCTCACCAATCTCAGGGTCCGGGGCCAACGTCCTGACTTTC
CASSPISGSGANVLTF
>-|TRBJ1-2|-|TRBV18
TGTGCCAGCTCACCGAGCAGGGACTCTGGCTACACCTTC
CASSPSRDSGYTF
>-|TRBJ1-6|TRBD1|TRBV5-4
TGTGCCAGCAGTATTTTGTGGGGACAGGGGGGCAATTCACCCCTCCACTTT
CASSILWGQGGNSPLHF
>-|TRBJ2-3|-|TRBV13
TGTGCCAGCAGCCGGGACCGGAGGGTAGGGACAGATACGCAGTATTTT
CASSRDRRVGTDTQYF
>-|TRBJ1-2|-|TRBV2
TGTGCCAGCAGTGAAGCCCCTTCGGCAGGGCTGTGGGGCTACACCTTC
CASSEAPSAGLWGYTF
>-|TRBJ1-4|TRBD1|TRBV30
TGTGCCTGCCACATGGACAGGGCAAGTTTTGGTGAAAAACTGTTTTTT
CACHMDRASFGEKLFF
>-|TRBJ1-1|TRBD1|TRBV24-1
TGTGCCACCAGTGATTCCGGGACAGCAGAAGCTTTCTTT
CATSDSGTAEAFF
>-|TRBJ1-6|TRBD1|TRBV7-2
TGTGCCAGCAGCTTAGGTCCAGGGGGCATAGGGTCACCCCTCCACTTT
CASSLGPGGIGSPLHF
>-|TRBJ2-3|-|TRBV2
TGTGCCAGCAGGCAGGCCACAGATACGCAGTATTTT
CASRQATDTQYF
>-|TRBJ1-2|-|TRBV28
TGTGCCAGCAGTTTGAGGAGTTATGGCTACACCTTC
CASSLRSYGYTF
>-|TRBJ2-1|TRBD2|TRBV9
TGTGCCAGCAGCGTAGGACTAGCGGGAGGAGCGTACAATGAGCAGTTCTTC
CASSVGLAGGAYNEQFF
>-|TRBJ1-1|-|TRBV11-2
TGTGCCAGCAGCTTAGGGGGGCAGGGGAAAGCTTTCTTT
CASSLGGQGKAFF